These 25 T cell receptor beta chains originate from one sample sequenced in a study of T cells after yellow fever vaccination. From the 5' RACE reads, TCRdb called clonotypes with MiXCR, one entry per CDR3 protein. This table holds tens of thousands of distinct CDR3 sequences, approximately 6.6% found once. The sequencing used PBMCs, either bulk or a sorted T-cell subset (CD4+, CD8+, memory, or dextramer-sorted; not recorded which), collected on the day of the first yellow fever vaccination. The receptor source for this set is a man younger than 30 who received the YFV17D yellow fever vaccine.

This rearrangement joins TRBV5-1 to TRBJ2-1; TRBD2 agrees at 7 bases. There are 15 residues in the CDR3. CDR1 and CDR2 (germline): SGHRS, YFSETQ. V trimming: 1 base; J trimming: 5 bases; junction bases outside the gene matches: 6. CDR3 residues: CASSLTGGFNNEQFF. CDR3 nucleotide sequence: TGCGCCAGCAGCTTGACGGGGGGTTTCAACAATGAGCAGTTCTTC.

The table lists this clonotype with many counts. The chain employs TRBV20-1 and TRBJ2-3; a possible D gene is TRBD2 (6 bases). The CDR3 is 13 residues long. V was pared by 7 bases and J by 6 bases, with 17 bases between. Looked up from germline, CDR1 is DFQATT and CDR2 is SNEGSKA (reference sequence). The CDR3 bases are TGCAGTGTCGCGGGGACTGCCACGGATACGCAGTATTTT. Translating it yields CSVAGTATDTQYF.

The gene calls are TRBV27 and TRBJ2-3, with D perhaps matching TRBD2 (6 bases). The ends were cut back, 3 bases at V and 2 bases at J, with 21 bases in the middle. There are 18 residues in the CDR3. Germline CDR1 MNHEY, CDR2 SMNVEV (reference sequence). The CDR3 loop reads CASSFFRGADYFTDTQYF. DNA of the CDR3: TGTGCCAGCAGTTTCTTTCGCGGGGCAGACTATTTCACAGATACGCAGTATTTT.

This clonotype was observed at least ten times. The CDR3 is CASSLRGGNIQYF. CDR3 DNA: TGTGCCAGCAGCCTTCGGGGGGGAAACATTCAGTACTTC. The V and J genes are TRBV3-1 and TRBJ2-4; the match to TRBD2 covers 8 bases. From germline, CDR1 is LGHDT and CDR2 YNNKEL (reference sequence). This CDR3 contains 13 residues. V trimming: 4 bases; J trimming: 6 bases; junction bases outside the gene matches: 2.

Details on this clonotype: This sequence may be a read error, since a much larger clone differs from it by one base. The V gene is TRBV2, the J gene TRBJ1-6, with no clear D. The CDR3 consists of 14 residues. Germline V lookup: CDR1 SNHLY, CDR2 FYNNEI. Between the trimmed V and J ends, which lost 10 bases and 8 bases, there was a span of 18 bases. CDR3 sequence reads: CAISRSENYSPLHF. In DNA, the CDR3 is TGTGCCATCAGCCGCAGCGAAAATTATTCACCCCTCCACTTT.

The table lists this clonotype with many counts. The gene calls are TRBV6-1 and TRBJ2-5; 12 bases fit TRBD1. The CDR3 is made up of 18 amino acids. Germline V gives CDR1 MNHNS, CDR2 SASEGT. Trimming cost V 7 bases and J 4 bases; bases outside gene matches: 16. CDR3: CASNIPGTGGLRGETQYF. Here the CDR3 DNA reads TGTGCCAGCAACATTCCGGGGACAGGGGGCTTAAGGGGAGAGACCCAGTACTTC.

This clonotype showed up many times. The chain combines TRBV4-3 with TRBJ2-3; D is undetermined. The CDR3 has 16 amino acids. V was shortened by 3 bases and J by 2 bases, with 15 bases between the two germline ends. The germline V gene encodes CDR1 LGHNA and CDR2 YSLEER. CDR3: CASSHQSNSPTDTQYF. The CDR3 nucleotides read TGCGCCAGCAGCCACCAATCAAATAGCCCCACAGATACGCAGTATTTT.

Many counts were recorded for this clonotype. The rearrangement links TRBV6-2 or TRBV6-3 to TRBJ1-5; TRBD1 agrees at 7 bases. Germline V gene lookup returns CDR1 MNHEY and CDR2 SVGEGT. V lost 6 bases to trimming and J lost 7 bases; unmatched junction nucleotides: 9. The CDR3 is 14 residues long. The CDR3, as DNA: TGTGCCAGCAGCCTCGACAGGGTTGCACAGCCCCAGCATTTT. It codes for CASSLDRVAQPQHF.

This clonotype turned up a few times. The V and J genes are TRBV7-8 and TRBJ1-6; D gene ambiguous. Germline CDR1 reads SGHVS; CDR2 reads FQNEAQ. V was clipped by 7 bases and J by 0 bases, with 10 bases between them. The CDR3 has 15 residues. The CDR3 is CASIRGSSYNSPLHF. The CDR3 DNA reads TGTGCCAGCATTAGAGGGAGCTCCTATAATTCACCCCTCCACTTT. The full variable domain, its missing parts supplied by reference TRBV7-8 and TRBJ1-6, is GAGVSQSPRYKVAKRGQDVALRCDPISGHVSLFWYQQALGQGPEFLTYFQNEAQLDKSGLPSDRFFAERPEGSVSTLKIQRTQQEDSAVYLCASIRGSSYNSPLHFGNGTRLTVT.

This clonotype was counted at least ten times. This chain connects TRBV5-5 to TRBJ1-2; D gene uncertain. In germline, CDR1 is SGHKS, CDR2 YYEKEE (reference sequence). V lost 4 bases to trimming and J lost 6 bases, with 28 bases between them. The CDR3 is 18 residues long. The CDR3 nucleotides read TGTGCCAGCAGCCGCGTGGCCACCTCCCCGGGCATGACAAATGGCTACACCTTC. As protein: CASSRVATSPGMTNGYTF.

This clonotype appeared many times. The chain couples TRBV3-1 to TRBJ2-6, with D hard to call. This CDR3 has 16 amino acids. V was cut by 0 bases and J by 2 bases, with 8 bases left in between. Germline V gives CDR1 LGHDT, CDR2 YNNKEL (reference sequence). CDR3 DNA: TGTGCCAGCAGCCAAGACCCAGGAACTGGGGCCAACGTCCTGACTTTC. It encodes CASSQDPGTGANVLTF.

This clonotype was seen repeatedly, ten times or more. This chain joins TRBV6-2 or TRBV6-3 and TRBJ2-3; possible D gene TRBD2, 6 bases. The V gene's germline CDR1 is MNHEY and CDR2 SVGEGT. V was trimmed by 5 bases and J by 5 bases, leaving 14 bases between them. The CDR3 covers 14 residues. The CDR3 loop reads CASSLIVEGDTQYF. In nucleotides, the CDR3 is TGTGCCAGCAGTCTTATAGTGGAGGGAGATACGCAGTATTTT.

This clonotype was observed at least ten times. This chain joins TRBV6-2 or TRBV6-3 and TRBJ2-1; D may match TRBD1 or TRBD2 (5 bases each). The germline V gene has CDR1 MNHEY and CDR2 SVGEGT. V lost 1 base and J 6 bases, leaving 7 bases between the germline ends. The CDR3 is 13 residues long. The CDR3, as DNA: TGTGCCAGCAGTTACTGGGACCGCAATGAGCAGTTCTTC. It translates to CASSYWDRNEQFF.

In nucleotides, the CDR3 is TGTGCCAGCAGTTACCCCTTTCCGGGGGGTCGTGAAGATACGCAGTATTTT. Translating gives CASSYPFPGGREDTQYF. This chain links TRBV6-2 or TRBV6-3 with TRBJ2-3, with 7 bases identical to TRBD2. The CDR3 has 17 amino acids. After removal of 2 bases from V and 5 bases from J, the junction contained 13 bases not matched to a gene. Germline V lookup: CDR1 MNHEY, CDR2 SVGEGT.

This clonotype has ten or more counts. J is TRBJ1-3 and V is TRBV19; D may be TRBD1 (6 bases). The CDR3 consists of 15 residues. The germline V and J ends were trimmed by 7 bases and 0 bases, with 13 bases remaining between them. In germline, CDR1 is LNHDA, CDR2 SQIVND (reference sequence). The CDR3 protein is CASTLDSHSGNTIYF. Written as DNA, the CDR3 is TGTGCCAGTACATTGGACAGCCACTCTGGAAACACCATATATTTT.

This clonotype was recorded many times. This chain connects TRBV4-2 to TRBJ2-1; perhaps D is TRBD1 or TRBD2 (5 bases each). The CDR3 sequence is 15 residues long. V lost 1 base and J 0 bases, leaving 7 bases between the germline ends. Germline CDR1 reads LGHNA; CDR2 reads YNFKEQ. The CDR3 sequence: CASSQGDASYNEQFF. As DNA, the CDR3 is TGTGCCAGCAGCCAAGGGGACGCCTCCTACAATGAGCAGTTCTTC.

This clonotype was observed many times. V usage is TRBV7-9 and J usage is TRBJ1-1; TRBD1 might be the D (6 bases). The CDR3 contains 14 residues. V lost 5 bases to trimming and J lost 2 bases, with 12 bases between them. From germline, CDR1 is SEHNR and CDR2 FQNEAQ (reference sequence). The CDR3 loop is CASSGTLRNTEAFF. The CDR3 nucleotides read TGTGCCAGCAGCGGGACACTAAGAAACACTGAAGCTTTCTTT. Full variable domain (remainder filled in from reference TRBV7-9 and TRBJ1-1): DTGVSQNPRHKITKRGQNVTFRCDPISEHNRLYWYRQTLGQGPEFLTYFQNEAQLEKSRLLSDRFSAERPKGSFSTLEIQRTEQGDSAMYLCASSGTLRNTEAFFGQGTRLTVV.

This chain joins TRBV4-3 and TRBJ1-6; no firm D call. This CDR3 has 14 residues. Germline CDR1 is LGHNA and CDR2 is YSLEER. V was pared by 0 bases and J by 6 bases, with 6 bases between. CDR3 nucleotide sequence: TGCGCCAGCAGCCAAGACGACCTTAATTCACCCCTCCACTTT. Its protein product is CASSQDDLNSPLHF.

This clonotype is judged medium-sized. The chain has TRBV11-2 and TRBJ2-7; D perhaps matches TRBD1 (7 bases). This CDR3 spans 14 amino acids. The V gene's germline CDR1 is SGHAT and CDR2 FQNNGV. The V and J ends lost 5 bases and 4 bases respectively, with 15 bases between them. The CDR3 DNA reads TGTGCCAGCAGCCCCCGGAGGGGGCCATACGAGCAGTACGTC. It codes for CASSPRRGPYEQYV.

The rearrangement uses TRBV6-2 or TRBV6-3 and TRBJ2-3; possible D gene TRBD2, 6 bases. This CDR3 has 15 amino acids. Germline V lookup: CDR1 MNHEY, CDR2 SVGEGT. V was cut by 7 bases and J by 2 bases, with 16 bases left in between. The CDR3 sequence is CASTRTTSPTDTQYF. The CDR3 DNA reads as TGTGCCAGCACTCGGACTACATCACCCACAGATACGCAGTATTTT.

Comments on this clonotype: This clone may be a read error of a much larger clone one base away. V and J are TRBV20-1 and TRBJ2-3; D is possibly TRBD2 (7 bases). CDR1 DFQATT and CDR2 SNEGSKA come from the germline V gene (reference sequence). This CDR3 region has 16 residues. The CDR3 coding sequence is TGCTGTGCTAGAGCGAGGGGGGGCTTTCGCACAGATACGCAGTATTTT. Encoded protein: CCARARGGFRTDTQYF.

Remarks on this clonotype: A much larger clone lies a single base off, so this may be a read error. CDR3 in DNA: TGTGCCAGCAGCCCCCAGGCGAACACTGAAGCTTTCTTT. It translates to CASSPQANTEAFF. The V and J genes are TRBV7-9 and TRBJ1-1; no firm D call. Germline CDR1 is SEHNR and CDR2 is FQNEAQ (reference sequence). The CDR3 spans 13 residues. Trimming removed 5 bases at V and 1 base at J, with 8 bases between.

A few counts support this clonotype. This sequence joins TRBV11-2 and TRBJ1-4, with 8 bases lining up with TRBD1. Looked up from germline, CDR1 is SGHAT and CDR2 is FQNNGV. Trimming removed 5 bases from V and 7 bases from J; junction bases left unmatched: 6. The CDR3 runs 14 residues. CDR3 in DNA: TGTGCCAGCAGCCGAGACAGGGGTCGTGAAAAACTGTTTTTT. This translates into CASSRDRGREKLFF.

This clonotype occurred a few times. The V gene is TRBV5-1, the J gene TRBJ2-7; TRBD1 might be the D (5 bases). Germline CDR1 SGHRS, CDR2 YFSETQ. V was trimmed by 4 bases and J by 3 bases, leaving 14 bases between them. The CDR3 consists of 14 residues. The CDR3 bases are TGCGCCAGCAGCCTAACGACAGAGTACTACGAGCAGTACTTC. It encodes CASSLTTEYYEQYF.

The sample holds many counts of this clonotype. The rearrangement joins TRBV3-1 to TRBJ1-2, with TRBD1 matching over 12 bases. Germline lookup yields CDR1 LGHDT and CDR2 YNNKEL (reference sequence). V trimming: 3 bases; J trimming: 8 bases; junction bases outside the gene matches: 7. This CDR3 contains 15 residues. CDR3 in DNA: TGTGCCAGCAGCCACGCATCCGGGACAGGGGGCGGCTACACCTTC. Translated: CASSHASGTGGGYTF.